The present entry profiles one T cell receptor (beta chain) with its context. This record comes from a study of blood T cell repertoires in COVID-19. Study-wide context: There were acute and convalescent COVID-19 samples, and they came from the United States, Italy and Spain.

Authors' processing steps: Cell counts per sample came from amplifying reference gene primers. Sequenced by immunoSEQ multiplex PCR; TCRdb stores in-frame clones only, minus some. Clonal size and the V and J genes are those of that table, whereas D and trimming came from the DNA. The repertoire holds around 84,000 clones, with over 80% as singletons. In germline, CDR1 is MNHEY, CDR2 SVGAGI. Trimming cost V 6 bases and J 6 bases; bases outside gene matches: 8. CDR3 length equals 15 residues. This receptor was taken from a man of 80 years or more with active or convalescent COVID-19. The sequencing sample was made of peripheral blood. The rearrangement joins TRBV6-5 to TRBJ2-2, with TRBD1 matching over 9 bases. CDR3 residues: CASSRDRDFSGELFF. DNA of the CDR3: TGTGCCAGCAGCAGGGACAGGGACTTCTCCGGGGAGCTGTTTTTT.